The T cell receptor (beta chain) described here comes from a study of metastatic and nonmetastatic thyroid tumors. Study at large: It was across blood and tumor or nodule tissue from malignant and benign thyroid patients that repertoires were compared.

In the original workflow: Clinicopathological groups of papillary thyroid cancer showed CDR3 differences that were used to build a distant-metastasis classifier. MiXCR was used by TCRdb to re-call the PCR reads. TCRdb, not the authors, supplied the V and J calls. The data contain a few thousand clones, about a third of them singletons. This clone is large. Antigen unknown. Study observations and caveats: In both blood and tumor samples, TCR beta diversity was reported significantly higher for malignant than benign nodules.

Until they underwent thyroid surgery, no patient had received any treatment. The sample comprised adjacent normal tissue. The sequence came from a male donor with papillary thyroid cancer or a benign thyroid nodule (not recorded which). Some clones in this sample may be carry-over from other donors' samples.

The CDR3 DNA reads as TGTGCCATCAGTCCAGGGGACAGGGGACTCACAGATACGCAGTATTTT. Protein sequence: CAISPGDRGLTDTQYF. The chain carries TRBV10-3 and TRBJ2-3, with 10 positions matching TRBD1. The CDR3 has 16 residues. Trimming took 5 bases from V and 2 from J; bases not matched to a gene: 7. The germline V gene has CDR1 ENHRY and CDR2 SYGVKD.